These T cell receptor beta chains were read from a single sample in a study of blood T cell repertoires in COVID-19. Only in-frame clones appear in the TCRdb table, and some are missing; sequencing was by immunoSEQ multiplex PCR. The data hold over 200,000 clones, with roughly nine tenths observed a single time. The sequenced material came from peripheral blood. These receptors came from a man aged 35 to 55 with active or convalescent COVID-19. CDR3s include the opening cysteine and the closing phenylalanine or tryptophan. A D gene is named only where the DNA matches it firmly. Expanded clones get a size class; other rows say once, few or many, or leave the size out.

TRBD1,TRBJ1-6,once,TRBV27,CASRKQGSSYNSPLHF,TGTGCCAGCAGAAAACAGGGGAGCTCCTATAATTCACCCCTCCACTTT
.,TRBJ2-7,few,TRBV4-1,CASSPRHPGNEQYF,TGCGCCAGCAGCCCCAGGCACCCCGGCAACGAGCAGTACTTC
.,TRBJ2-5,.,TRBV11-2,CASSSAPGSLWGQETQYF,TGTGCCAGCAGCTCCGCCCCGGGGTCTTTATGGGGCCAAGAGACCCAGTACTTC
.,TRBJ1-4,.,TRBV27,CASSSNRNAEKLFF,TGTGCCAGCAGTTCGAACAGGAATGCAGAAAAACTGTTTTTT
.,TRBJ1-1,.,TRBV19,CASEGSSTEAFF,TGTGCGTCGGAGGGTTCGAGCACTGAAGCTTTCTTT
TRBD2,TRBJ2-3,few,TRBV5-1,CASSFSGTSADTQYF,TGCGCCAGCAGCTTCTCCGGGACTAGCGCAGATACGCAGTATTTT
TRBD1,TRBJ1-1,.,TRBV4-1,CASSRGDRANTEAFF,TGCGCCAGCAGCCGAGGTGACAGGGCGAACACTGAAGCTTTCTTT
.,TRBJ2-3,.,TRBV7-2,CASSPEGRADTQYF,TGTGCCAGCAGCCCGGAGGGCCGCGCAGATACGCAGTATTTT
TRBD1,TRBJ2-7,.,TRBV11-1,CASSWPGTGTYEQYF,TGTGCCAGCAGCTGGCCGGGGACAGGGACCTACGAGCAGTACTTC
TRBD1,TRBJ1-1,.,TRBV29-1,CSVEDLAGTANTEAFF,TGCAGCGTTGAAGATCTCGCCGGGACAGCGAACACTGAAGCTTTCTTT
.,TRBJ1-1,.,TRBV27,CASSLYGTEAFF,TGTGCCAGCAGTTTATACGGCACTGAAGCTTTCTTT
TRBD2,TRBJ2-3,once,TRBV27,CASSLSDVLAGVKIDTQYF,TGTGCCAGCAGTTTATCTGACGTGCTAGCGGGAGTAAAAATAGATACGCAGTATTTT
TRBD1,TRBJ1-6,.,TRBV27,CASSPYRDSNSPLHF,TGTGCCAGCAGTCCCTACCGGGACAGTAATTCACCCCTCCACTTT
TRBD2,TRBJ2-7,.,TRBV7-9,CASSYGTSGSEQYF,TGTGCCAGCAGCTATGGGACTAGCGGGAGCGAGCAGTACTTC
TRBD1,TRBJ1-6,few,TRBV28,CASSLILGGRSPLHF,TGTGCCAGCAGTTTAATTCTAGGGGGCCGATCACCCCTCCACTTT
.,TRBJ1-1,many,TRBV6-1,CASSEAPAGVTEAFF,TGTGCCAGCAGTGAAGCCCCCGCGGGAGTTACTGAAGCTTTCTTT
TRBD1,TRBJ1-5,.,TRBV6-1,CASSEGQIGNQPQHF,TGTGCCAGCAGTGAGGGACAGATAGGCAATCAGCCCCAGCATTTT
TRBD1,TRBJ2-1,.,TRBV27,CASSPITGQPRTYNEQFF,TGTGCCAGCAGTCCCATAACGGGACAGCCGCGTACCTACAATGAGCAGTTCTTC
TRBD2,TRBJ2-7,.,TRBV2,CASRPSGRAYEQYF,TGTGCCAGCAGACCCAGCGGGAGGGCTTACGAGCAGTACTTC
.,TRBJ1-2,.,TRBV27,CASSSYYREGYTF,TGTGCCAGCAGTTCCTATTACAGGGAAGGCTACACCTTC
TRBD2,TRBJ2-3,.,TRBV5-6,CASSLFVSGSMDTQYF,TGTGCCAGCAGCTTGTTTGTTAGCGGGAGTATGGATACGCAGTATTTT
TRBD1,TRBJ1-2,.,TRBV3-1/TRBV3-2,CASSRTGDYGYTF,TGTGCCAGCAGCCGGACAGGTGATTATGGCTACACCTTC
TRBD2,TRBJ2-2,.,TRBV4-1,CASSHPGGAGELFF,TGCGCCAGCAGCCACCCCGGGGGGGCCGGGGAGCTGTTTTTT
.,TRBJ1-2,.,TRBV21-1,CASSPLDPWTGSYGYTF,TGTGCCAGCAGCCCTTTAGACCCATGGACAGGTTCCTATGGCTACACCTTC
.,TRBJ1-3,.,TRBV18,CASSPKVGNSGNTIYF,TGTGCCAGCTCACCCAAGGTCGGGAACTCTGGAAACACCATATATTTT
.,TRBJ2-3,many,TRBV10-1,CASAAGADKDTQYF,TGCGCCAGCGCCGCAGGGGCGGATAAAGATACGCAGTATTTT
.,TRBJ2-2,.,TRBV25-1,CASNPVGGTGELFF,TGTGCCAGCAACCCCGTAGGGGGCACCGGGGAGCTGTTTTTT
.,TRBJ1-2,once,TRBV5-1,CASSLGAETGYTF,TGCGCCAGCAGCTTGGGGGCCGAAACTGGCTACACCTTC
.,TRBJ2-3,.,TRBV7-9,CASSLGSADTQYF,TGTGCCAGCAGCTTAGGTTCGGCAGATACGCAGTATTTT
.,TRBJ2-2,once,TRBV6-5,CASSTPSVSGELFF,TGTGCCAGCAGCACCCCTAGCGTTTCCGGGGAGCTGTTTTTT
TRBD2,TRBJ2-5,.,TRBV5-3,CARRSLARETQYF,TGTGCCAGAAGGTCACTAGCGAGAGAGACCCAGTACTTC
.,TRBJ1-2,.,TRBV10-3,CAISGVAGSNYGYTF,TGTGCCATCAGTGGGGTCGCGGGATCTAACTATGGCTACACCTTC
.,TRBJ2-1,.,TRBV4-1,CASSSPGVSYNEQFF,TGCGCCAGCAGCTCTCCGGGGGTCTCCTACAATGAGCAGTTCTTC
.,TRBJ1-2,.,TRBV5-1,CASSLSAGANYGYTF,TGCGCCAGCAGCTTGTCAGCAGGGGCTAACTATGGCTACACCTTC
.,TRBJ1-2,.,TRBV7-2,CASSLGWGEPNYGYTF,TGTGCCAGCAGCTTAGGGTGGGGGGAGCCTAACTATGGCTACACCTTC
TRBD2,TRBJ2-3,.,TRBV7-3,CASSRSGIGTDTQYF,TGTGCCAGCAGCCGTAGCGGGATCGGGACAGATACGCAGTATTTT
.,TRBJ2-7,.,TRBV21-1,CARQANTYGGPQYEQYF,TGTGCCAGGCAAGCAAATACATACGGAGGACCCCAGTACGAGCAGTACTTC
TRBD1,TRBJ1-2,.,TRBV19,CASTRRGLSYGYTF,TGTGCCAGTACTCGAAGGGGGCTTAGCTATGGCTACACCTTC
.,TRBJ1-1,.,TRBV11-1,CASSLGRGSEAFF,TGTGCCAGCAGCTTAGGCAGGGGAAGTGAAGCTTTCTTT
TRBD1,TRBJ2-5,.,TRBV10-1,CASSGGQGDGETQYF,TGCGCCAGCAGTGGCGGACAGGGCGATGGAGAGACCCAGTACTTC
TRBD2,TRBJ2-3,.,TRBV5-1,CASSLEGGGLFGTDTQYF,TGCGCCAGCAGCTTGGAAGGCGGGGGGCTCTTCGGCACAGATACGCAGTATTTT
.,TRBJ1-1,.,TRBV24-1,CATSDTDSQAFF,TGTGCCACCAGTGATACCGACAGCCAAGCTTTCTTT